A single sample is the source of the 8 T cell receptor beta chains below, sequenced in a study of control samples from healthy donors and cancer patients. TCRdb keeps only in-frame clones here, not all; method: immunoSEQ multiplex PCR. The sample lists under 300,000 clones, almost 85% occurring once. The sequenced sample was PBMCs. The receptor source for this set is a woman in her fifties or sixties with lung cancer.

The V and J genes are TRBV6-5 and TRBJ1-5; TRBD1 agrees at 9 bases. Germline lookup yields CDR1 MNHEY and CDR2 SVGAGI. The V segment lost 5 bases and the J segment 7 bases; nucleotides outside the gene matches: 6. This CDR3 is built from 14 residues. Here the CDR3 reads CASSQQGARQPQHF. For the CDR3, the DNA is TGTGCCAGCAGTCAACAGGGGGCACGGCAGCCCCAGCATTTT.

The V call is TRBV2, the J call TRBJ2-3; TRBD2 agrees at 11 bases. CDR3 size: 15 residues. Germline V gene lookup returns CDR1 SNHLY and CDR2 FYNNEI. Trimming took 4 bases from V and 3 from J; bases not matched to a gene: 3. CDR3 sequence reads: CASSVTSGVTDTQYF. The CDR3 DNA reads TGTGCCAGCAGTGTGACTAGCGGGGTTACAGATACGCAGTATTTT.

The chain links TRBV28 to TRBJ2-2, with 7 bases lining up with TRBD1. The CDR3 totals 15 residues. The germline V gene encodes CDR1 MDHEN and CDR2 SYDVKM. Unmatched junction bases numbered 11, after V lost 6 bases and J lost 7 bases. CDR3 sequence (DNA): TGTGCCAGCAGCTACCGACAGGGAACGAGCGGGGAGCTGTTTTTT. Protein: CASSYRQGTSGELFF.

The rearrangement links TRBV4-1 to TRBJ2-7, with 7 positions matching TRBD1. Looked up from germline, CDR1 is MGHRA and CDR2 is YSYEKL. The CDR3 runs to 16 residues. V was clipped by 1 base and J by 6 bases; unmatched bases: 12. CDR3 protein: CASSQGVWQGEIEQYF. CDR3 DNA sequence: TGCGCCAGCAGCCAAGGAGTGTGGCAGGGGGAGATCGAGCAGTACTTC.

The chain links TRBV19 to TRBJ2-1, with 8 bases identical to TRBD2. The germline gives CDR1 LNHDA, CDR2 SQIVND (reference sequence). V lost 3 bases and J lost 5; bases outside the gene matches: 6. There are 15 residues in the CDR3. This chain's CDR3 is CASSIWSGGHNEQFF. In DNA, the CDR3 is TGTGCCAGTAGTATTTGGTCGGGGGGGCACAATGAGCAGTTCTTC.

In its sample, this clone was seen a few times. The CDR3 bases are TGTGCCAGCAGCCCAGAGGTGGGAAACACCATATATTTT. This gives the protein CASSPEVGNTIYF. The chain joins TRBV6-5 to TRBJ1-3, with unresolved D. V was trimmed by 6 bases and J by 4 bases, leaving 10 bases between them. CDR3 length equals 13 residues. Germline V gene lookup returns CDR1 MNHEY and CDR2 SVGAGI.

This rearrangement joins TRBV6-5 to TRBJ2-5; perhaps TRBD2 as D (5 bases). Germline V gene sequence: CDR1 MNHEY, CDR2 SVGAGI. CDR3 length: 15 amino acids. V lost 7 bases and J lost 2, with 17 bases in between. DNA for the CDR3: TGTGCCAGCAAGCGTGAGGGAACGGTTCAAGAGACCCAGTACTTC. It translates to CASKREGTVQETQYF.

The chain uses TRBV30 and TRBJ1-3; D call uncertain. The CDR3 covers 12 residues. V was cut by 2 bases and J by 4 bases, with 6 bases left in between. Germline V CDR1 and CDR2: GTSNPN, SVGIG (reference sequence). CDR3: CAWSLRGNTIYF. CDR3 DNA: TGTGCCTGGAGTTTACGGGGAAACACCATATATTTT.